This T cell receptor beta chain was found in a study of cytomegalovirus exposure and HLA in healthy donors. V was pared by 5 bases and J by 4 bases, with 14 bases between. Germline CDR1 is MGHRA and CDR2 is YSYEKL. The CDR3 is made up of 14 amino acids. Findings of the study overall: A later analysis associated roughly 15,000 TCR beta sequences with HLA alleles at a 0.05 false discovery rate. Some V segments, including TRBV6-2 and TRBV6-3, were excluded as indistinguishable.

On this clone: Its antigen is unknown.

PCR was performed using 60 Vbeta and 13 Jbeta primers. Here immunoSEQ multiplex PCR was the method, and the copy in TCRdb shows in-frame clones only, minus some. The table has around 150,000 clones, about 80% seen once. The chain couples TRBV4-1 to TRBJ1-1; D is perhaps TRBD1 (5 bases). The receptor was isolated from a man in his forties or fifties in good health and CMV-seropositive. Sequencing was done on a sample of PBMCs. CDR3 residues: CASSDHWGGTEAFF. The CDR3 DNA is TGCGCCAGCAGCGACCATTGGGGGGGCACTGAAGCTTTCTTT.